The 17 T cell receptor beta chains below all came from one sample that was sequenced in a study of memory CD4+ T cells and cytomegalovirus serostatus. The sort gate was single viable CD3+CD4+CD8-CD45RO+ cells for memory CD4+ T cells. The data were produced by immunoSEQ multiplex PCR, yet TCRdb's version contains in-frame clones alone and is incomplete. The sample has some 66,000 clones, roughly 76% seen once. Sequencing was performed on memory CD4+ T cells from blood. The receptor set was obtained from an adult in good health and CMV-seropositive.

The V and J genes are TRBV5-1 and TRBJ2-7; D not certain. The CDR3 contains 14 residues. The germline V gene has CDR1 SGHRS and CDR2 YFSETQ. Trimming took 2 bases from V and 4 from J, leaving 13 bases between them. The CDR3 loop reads CASSFTSFAYEQYF. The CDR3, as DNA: TGCGCCAGCAGCTTTACCAGCTTTGCATACGAGCAGTACTTC.

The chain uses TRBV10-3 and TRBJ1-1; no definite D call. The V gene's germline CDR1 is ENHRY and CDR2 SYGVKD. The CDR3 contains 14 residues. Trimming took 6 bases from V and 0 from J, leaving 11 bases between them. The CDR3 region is CAIRRDSVNTEAFF. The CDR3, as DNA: TGTGCCATCAGAAGAGACTCTGTGAACACTGAAGCTTTCTTT.

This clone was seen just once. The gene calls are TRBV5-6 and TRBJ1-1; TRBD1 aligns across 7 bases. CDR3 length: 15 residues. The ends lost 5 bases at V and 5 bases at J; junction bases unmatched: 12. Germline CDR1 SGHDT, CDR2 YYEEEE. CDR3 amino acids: CASSWVGGGNTEAFF. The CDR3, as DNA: TGTGCCAGCAGTTGGGTAGGGGGCGGGAATACTGAAGCTTTCTTT.

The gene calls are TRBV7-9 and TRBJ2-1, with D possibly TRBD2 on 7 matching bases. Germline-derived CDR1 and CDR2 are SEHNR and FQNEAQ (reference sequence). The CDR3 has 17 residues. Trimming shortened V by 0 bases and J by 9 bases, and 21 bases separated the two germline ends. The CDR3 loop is CASSLAGFGGAGAEQFF. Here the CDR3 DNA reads TGTGCCAGCAGCTTAGCGGGCTTTGGGGGGGCCGGGGCTGAGCAGTTCTTC.

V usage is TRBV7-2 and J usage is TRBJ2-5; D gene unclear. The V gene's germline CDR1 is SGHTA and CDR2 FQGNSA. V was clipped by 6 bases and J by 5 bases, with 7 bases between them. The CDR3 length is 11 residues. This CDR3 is CASSRSETQYF. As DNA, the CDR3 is TGTGCCAGCAGTCGCAGCGAGACCCAGTACTTC.

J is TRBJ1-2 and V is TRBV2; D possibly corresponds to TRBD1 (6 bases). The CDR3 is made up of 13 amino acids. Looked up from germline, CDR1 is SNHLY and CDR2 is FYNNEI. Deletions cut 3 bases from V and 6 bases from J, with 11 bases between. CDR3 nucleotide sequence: TGTGCCAGCAGTGACCTCGGGGACAATGGCTACACCTTC. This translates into CASSDLGDNGYTF.

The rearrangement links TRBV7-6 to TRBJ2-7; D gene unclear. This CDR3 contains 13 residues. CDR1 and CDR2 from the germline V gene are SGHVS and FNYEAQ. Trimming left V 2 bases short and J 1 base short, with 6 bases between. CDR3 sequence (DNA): TGTGCCAGCAGCTTAATCGAATCCTACGAGCAGTACTTC. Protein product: CASSLIESYEQYF.

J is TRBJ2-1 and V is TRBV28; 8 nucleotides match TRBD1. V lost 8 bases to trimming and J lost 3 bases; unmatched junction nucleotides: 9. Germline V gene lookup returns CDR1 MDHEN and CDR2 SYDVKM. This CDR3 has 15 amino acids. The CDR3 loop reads CASGGQGAYYNEQFF. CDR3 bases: TGTGCCAGCGGTGGGCAGGGGGCCTACTACAATGAGCAGTTCTTC.

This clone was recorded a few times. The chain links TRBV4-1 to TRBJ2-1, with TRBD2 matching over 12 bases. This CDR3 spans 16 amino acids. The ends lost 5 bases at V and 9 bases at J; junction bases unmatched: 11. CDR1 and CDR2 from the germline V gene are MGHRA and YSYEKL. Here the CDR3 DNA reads TGCGCCAGCAGCTCCTGGCTAGCGGGAGGGTTGCCTGAGCAGTTCTTC. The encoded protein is CASSSWLAGGLPEQFF.

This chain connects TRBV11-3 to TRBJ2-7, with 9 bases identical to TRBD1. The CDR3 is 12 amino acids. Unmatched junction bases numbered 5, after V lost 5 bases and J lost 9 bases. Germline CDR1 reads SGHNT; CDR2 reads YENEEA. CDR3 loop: CASSTTGGAQYF. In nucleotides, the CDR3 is TGTGCCAGCAGCACTACAGGGGGCGCGCAGTACTTC.

CDR3 in amino acids: CASSINQGYSNQPQHF. CDR3 nucleotide sequence: TGTGCCAGTAGTATAAATCAGGGCTATAGCAATCAGCCCCAGCATTTT. The chain carries TRBV19 and TRBJ1-5; possibly TRBD1 for D (5 bases). Germline V gene sequence: CDR1 LNHDA, CDR2 SQIVND (reference sequence). Trimming took 2 bases from V and 0 from J, leaving 11 bases between them. The CDR3 length is 16 residues.

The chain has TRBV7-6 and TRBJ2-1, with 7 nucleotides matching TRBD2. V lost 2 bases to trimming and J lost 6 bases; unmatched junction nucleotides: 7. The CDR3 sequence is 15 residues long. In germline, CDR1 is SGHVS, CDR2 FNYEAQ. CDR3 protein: CASSLSRELGNEQFF. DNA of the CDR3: TGTGCCAGCAGCTTATCGCGGGAGCTGGGCAATGAGCAGTTCTTC.

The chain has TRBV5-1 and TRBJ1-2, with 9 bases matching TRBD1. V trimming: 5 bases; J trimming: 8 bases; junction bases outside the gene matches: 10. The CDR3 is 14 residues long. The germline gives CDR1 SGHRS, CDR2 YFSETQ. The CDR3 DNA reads TGCGCCAGCAGTTTTCAGGGACAGGGTAACGGCTACACCTTC. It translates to CASSFQGQGNGYTF. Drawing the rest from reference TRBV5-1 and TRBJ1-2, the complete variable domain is KAGVTQTPRYLIKTRGQQVTLSCSPISGHRSVSWYQQTPGQGLQFLFEYFSETQRNKGNFPGRFSGRQFSNSRSEMNVSTLELGDSALYLCASSFQGQGNGYTFGSGTRLTVV.

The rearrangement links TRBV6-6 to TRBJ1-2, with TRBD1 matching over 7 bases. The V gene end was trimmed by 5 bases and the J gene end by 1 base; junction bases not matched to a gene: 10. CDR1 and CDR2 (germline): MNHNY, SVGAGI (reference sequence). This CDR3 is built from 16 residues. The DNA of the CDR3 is TGTGCCAGCAGTATAACCGGGACAGAGTTTAACTATGGCTACACCTTC. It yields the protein CASSITGTEFNYGYTF.

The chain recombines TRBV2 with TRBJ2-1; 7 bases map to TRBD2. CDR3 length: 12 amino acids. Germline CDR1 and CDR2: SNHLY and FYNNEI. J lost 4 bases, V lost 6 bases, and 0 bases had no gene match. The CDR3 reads CASRGGYNEQFF. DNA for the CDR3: TGTGCCAGCAGGGGGGGGTACAATGAGCAGTTCTTC.

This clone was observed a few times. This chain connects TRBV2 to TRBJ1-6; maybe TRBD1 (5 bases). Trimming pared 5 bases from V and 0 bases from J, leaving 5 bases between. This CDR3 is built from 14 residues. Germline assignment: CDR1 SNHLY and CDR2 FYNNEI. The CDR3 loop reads CASSQGSYNSPLHF. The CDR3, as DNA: TGTGCCAGCAGTCAGGGCTCCTATAATTCACCCCTCCACTTT. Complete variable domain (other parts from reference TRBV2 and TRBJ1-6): EPEVTQTPSHQVTQMGQEVILRCVPISNHLYFYWYRQILGQKVEFLVSFYNNEISEKSEIFDDQFSVERPDGSNFTLKIRSTKLEDSAMYFCASSQGSYNSPLHFGNGTRLTVT.

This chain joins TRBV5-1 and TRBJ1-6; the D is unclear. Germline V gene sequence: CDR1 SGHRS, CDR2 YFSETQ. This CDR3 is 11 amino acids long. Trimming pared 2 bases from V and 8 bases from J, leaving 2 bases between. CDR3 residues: CASSLYSPLHF. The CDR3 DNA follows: TGCGCCAGCAGCTTATATTCACCCCTCCACTTT.